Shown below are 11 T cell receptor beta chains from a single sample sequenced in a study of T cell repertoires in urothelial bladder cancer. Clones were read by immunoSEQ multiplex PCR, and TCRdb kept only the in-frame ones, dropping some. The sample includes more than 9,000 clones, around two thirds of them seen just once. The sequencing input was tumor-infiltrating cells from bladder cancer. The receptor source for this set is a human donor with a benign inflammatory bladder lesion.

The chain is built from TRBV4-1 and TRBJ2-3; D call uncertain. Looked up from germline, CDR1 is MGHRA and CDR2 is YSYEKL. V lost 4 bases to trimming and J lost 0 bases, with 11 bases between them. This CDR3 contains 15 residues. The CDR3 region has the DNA TGCGCCAGCAGCCGCTTTGGGTCTAGCACAGATACGCAGTATTTT. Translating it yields CASSRFGSSTDTQYF.

The CDR3 protein is CASSSRGPDEQFF. The CDR3 coding sequence is TGTGCCAGCAGCTCCAGGGGGCCGGATGAGCAGTTCTTC. The chain is built from TRBV7-9 and TRBJ2-1; the match to TRBD1 covers 8 bases. From germline, CDR1 is SEHNR and CDR2 FQNEAQ (reference sequence). The length of the CDR3 is 13 residues. Losses at the gene ends were 4 bases for V and 8 bases for J; bases not matched to a gene: 4.

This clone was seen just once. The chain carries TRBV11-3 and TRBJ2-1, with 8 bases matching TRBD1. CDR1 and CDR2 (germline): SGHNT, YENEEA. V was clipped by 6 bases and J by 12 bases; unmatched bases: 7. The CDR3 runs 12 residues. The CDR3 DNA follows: TGTGCCAGCAGTTTGGACAGGGAAAGGCAGTTCTTC. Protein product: CASSLDRERQFF.

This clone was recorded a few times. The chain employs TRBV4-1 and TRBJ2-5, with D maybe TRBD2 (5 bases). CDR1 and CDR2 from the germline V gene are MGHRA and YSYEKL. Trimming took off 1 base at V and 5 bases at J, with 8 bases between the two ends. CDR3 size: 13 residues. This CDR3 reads CASSQGGSETQYF. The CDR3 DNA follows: TGCGCCAGCAGCCAAGGCGGGTCGGAGACCCAGTACTTC.

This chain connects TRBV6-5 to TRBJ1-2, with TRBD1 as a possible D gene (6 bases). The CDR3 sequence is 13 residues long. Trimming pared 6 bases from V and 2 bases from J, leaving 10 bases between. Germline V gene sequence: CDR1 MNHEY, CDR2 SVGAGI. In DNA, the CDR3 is TGTGCCAGCAGGGAAACAGGGAACTATGGCTACACCTTC. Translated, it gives CASRETGNYGYTF.

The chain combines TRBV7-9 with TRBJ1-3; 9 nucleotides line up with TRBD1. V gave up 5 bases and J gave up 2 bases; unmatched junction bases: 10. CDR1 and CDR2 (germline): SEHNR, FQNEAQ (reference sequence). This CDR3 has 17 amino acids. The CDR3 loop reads CASSPLRWTGAGNTIYF. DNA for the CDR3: TGTGCCAGCAGCCCACTCCGATGGACAGGGGCTGGAAACACCATATATTTT.

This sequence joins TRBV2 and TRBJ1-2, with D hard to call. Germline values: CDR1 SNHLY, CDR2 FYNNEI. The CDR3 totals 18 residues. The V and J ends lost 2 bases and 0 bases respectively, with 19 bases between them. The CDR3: CASSEFPLGGRANYGYTF. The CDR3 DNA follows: TGTGCCAGCAGTGAATTCCCCTTAGGAGGCAGAGCTAACTATGGCTACACCTTC.

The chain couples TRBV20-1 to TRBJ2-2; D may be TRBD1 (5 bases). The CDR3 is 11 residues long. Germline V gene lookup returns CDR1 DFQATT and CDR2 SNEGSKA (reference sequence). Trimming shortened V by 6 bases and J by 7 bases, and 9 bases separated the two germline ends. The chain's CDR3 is CSARRGGELFF. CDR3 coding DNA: TGCAGTGCCCGAAGGGGCGGGGAGCTGTTTTTT.

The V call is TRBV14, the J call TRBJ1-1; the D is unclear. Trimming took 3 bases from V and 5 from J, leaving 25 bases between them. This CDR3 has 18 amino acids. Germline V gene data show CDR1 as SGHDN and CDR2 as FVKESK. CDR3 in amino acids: CASSQVIMATHTRTEAFF. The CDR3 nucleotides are TGTGCCAGCAGCCAGGTCATTATGGCCACGCATACGCGGACTGAAGCTTTCTTT.

This chain's CDR3 is CASSRNRAGDTQYF. In nucleotides, the CDR3 is TGTGCCAGCAGCCGGAACAGGGCTGGGGATACGCAGTATTTT. The chain has TRBV7-3 and TRBJ2-3; the D gene is possibly TRBD1 (6 bases). The CDR3 runs to 14 residues. V was cut by 5 bases and J by 6 bases, with 15 bases left in between. Looked up from germline, CDR1 is SGHTA and CDR2 is FQGTGA.

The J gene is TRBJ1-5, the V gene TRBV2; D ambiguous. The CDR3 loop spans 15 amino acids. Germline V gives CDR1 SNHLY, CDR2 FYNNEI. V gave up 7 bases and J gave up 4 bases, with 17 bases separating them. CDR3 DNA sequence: TGTGCCAGCACGAACAGCGGCTTACGGAATCAGCCCCAGCATTTT. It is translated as CASTNSGLRNQPQHF. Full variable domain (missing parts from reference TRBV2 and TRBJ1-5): EPEVTQTPSHQVTQMGQEVILRCVPISNHLYFYWYRQILGQKVEFLVSFYNNEISEKSEIFDDQFSVERPDGSNFTLKIRSTKLEDSAMYFCASTNSGLRNQPQHFGDGTRLSIL.